This note documents a single T cell receptor beta chain sequence. Using a J-beta primer mix together with a sample-barcoded 5' primer, a second PCR was run for roughly 6 to 11 cycles. TCRdb ran MiXCR on the 5' RACE reads and lists one entry per CDR3 protein. The sample has 850,000 to 1,000,000 distinct CDR3 sequences, roughly 51% seen once. Researchers isolated at least 7 million PBMCs per sample. Per the germline V gene, CDR1 is MNHNY and CDR2 is SVGAGI (reference sequence). This CDR3 has 15 residues. Trimming stripped 2 bases from V and 2 bases from J, with 7 bases between. The data are from a study of blood T cells in healthy people across ages.

The chain joins TRBV6-6 to TRBJ2-6; D not certain. The sequence derives from an older woman in good health. The sequenced sample was blood. CDR3 coding DNA: TGTGCCAGCAGTTACACCGCAGCTGGGGCCAACGTCCTGACTTTC. Translated, it gives CASSYTAAGANVLTF.